The 16 T cell receptor beta chains listed next were all sequenced from one sample in a study of blood T cell repertoires in COVID-19. Profiled with immunoSEQ multiplex PCR; TCRdb holds only in-frame clones, not every one. The table has 300,000 to 400,000 clones, roughly 88% seen once. Source material: PBMCs or T cells enriched from blood (not recorded which). The source is a young man who had recovered from COVID-19.

Comment on this clone: The sample holds other DNA sequences that translate to the same CDR3. The chain uses TRBV2 and TRBJ2-3; no definite D call. CDR3 length equals 15 residues. Germline loops: CDR1 SNHLY, CDR2 FYNNEI. Trimming left V 1 base short and J 0 bases short, with 8 bases between. The CDR3 spells CASSEGAGSTDTQYF. Written as DNA, the CDR3 is TGTGCCAGCAGTGAAGGGGCAGGTAGCACAGATACGCAGTATTTT.

The rearrangement links TRBV27 to TRBJ2-5; 8 nucleotides match TRBD1. This CDR3 is built from 14 residues. Germline V gene sequence: CDR1 MNHEY, CDR2 SMNVEV (reference sequence). Losses at the gene ends were 5 bases for V and 5 bases for J; bases not matched to a gene: 7. The CDR3 sequence: CASSARGRLETQYF. DNA of the CDR3: TGTGCCAGCAGTGCCAGGGGGCGCTTGGAGACCCAGTACTTC.

V usage is TRBV6-5 and J usage is TRBJ1-6, with D perhaps TRBD1 (5 bases). Germline lookup yields CDR1 MNHEY and CDR2 SVGAGI. The CDR3 runs to 16 residues. The V end lost 4 bases, the J end lost 7 bases, and 17 bases lay between the germline ends. The CDR3 nucleotides are TGTGCCAGCAGTTTTATATCGGGACGGGGGAATTCACCCCTCCACTTT. Translation: CASSFISGRGNSPLHF.

V is TRBV5-4 and J is TRBJ1-4; D uncertain. CDR1 and CDR2 (germline): SGHNT, YYREEE (reference sequence). V lost 6 bases to trimming and J lost 8 bases, with 14 bases between them. The CDR3 contains 13 residues. CDR3 nucleotides: TGTGCCAGCACCAAGGAGGCAGAAGAAAAACTGTTTTTT. Translating it yields CASTKEAEEKLFF.

CDR3 sequence reads: CASSPAAGGRYEQYF. CDR3 coding DNA: TGTGCCAGCAGCCCCGCAGCGGGGGGGCGCTACGAGCAGTACTTC. The genes are TRBV7-2 and TRBJ2-7; TRBD2 aligns across 10 bases. Germline CDR1 is SGHTA and CDR2 is FQGNSA. This CDR3 region has 15 residues. Trimming cost V 5 bases and J 3 bases; bases outside gene matches: 7. The full variable domain, with the rest looked up from reference TRBV7-2 and TRBJ2-7, is GAGVSQSPSNKVTEKGKDVELRCDPISGHTALYWYRQSLGQGLEFLIYFQGNSAPDKSGLPSDRFSAERTGGSVSTLTIQRTQQEDSAVYLCASSPAAGGRYEQYFGPGTRLTVT.

CDR3 nucleotides: TGTGCCAGCGCCTTCGGGGGGTTTCGCGGGGGTAGCTCCTACGAGCAGTACTTC. It codes for CASAFGGFRGGSSYEQYF. V and J are TRBV27 and TRBJ2-7; 7 bases are shared with TRBD2. The junction had 19 bases not matched to a gene; V was cut back by 8 bases and J by 0 bases. CDR3 length: 18 residues. The germline V gene has CDR1 MNHEY and CDR2 SMNVEV (reference sequence).

This clone was found once. The rearrangement joins TRBV9 to TRBJ2-1; TRBD2 aligns across 11 bases. The CDR3 spans 16 residues. J gave up 9 bases and V 4 bases, and 12 bases lay outside the gene matches. Germline loops: CDR1 SGDLS, CDR2 YYNGEE. In nucleotides, the CDR3 is TGTGCCAGCAGCCCGAGAGGTCTAGCGGGGGGAGGTGAGCAGTTCTTC. Translating gives CASSPRGLAGGGEQFF.

In regard to this clone: Additional DNA sequences in this sample encode the identical CDR3. This chain links TRBV9 with TRBJ1-6; no clear D. The CDR3 consists of 12 residues. Germline CDR1 is SGDLS and CDR2 is YYNGEE. V lost 2 bases and J 5 bases, leaving 2 bases between the germline ends. CDR3 nucleotide sequence: TGTGCCAGCAGCGTCAATAATTCACCCCTCCACTTT. This gives the protein CASSVNNSPLHF.

J is TRBJ1-4 and V is TRBV4-2, with D maybe TRBD1 (6 bases). The germline V gene has CDR1 LGHNA and CDR2 YNFKEQ. Trimming pared 0 bases from V and 4 bases from J, leaving 9 bases between. CDR3 length equals 15 residues. This chain's CDR3 is CASSQDGQRNEKLFF. The CDR3 nucleotides read TGTGCCAGCAGCCAAGATGGACAGCGTAATGAAAAACTGTTTTTT.

The rearrangement links TRBV15 to TRBJ2-6; tentatively, D is TRBD1 (6 bases). The germline CDR1 and CDR2 sequences are LNHNV and YYDKDF (reference sequence). V was cut by 3 bases and J by 0 bases, with 12 bases left in between. The CDR3 contains 17 residues. The CDR3 spells CATSRWAGDSGANVLTF. Here the CDR3 DNA reads TGTGCCACCAGCAGGTGGGCAGGGGACTCTGGGGCCAACGTCCTGACTTTC.

The chain has TRBV4-2 and TRBJ2-7, with a possible D match to TRBD2 (5 bases). V lost 0 bases to trimming and J lost 0 bases, with 15 bases between them. This CDR3 contains 17 residues. Germline values: CDR1 LGHNA, CDR2 YNFKEQ. The CDR3 DNA follows: TGTGCCAGCAGCCAAGAATTAGGGCCGGGGAACTCCTACGAGCAGTACTTC. Protein sequence: CASSQELGPGNSYEQYF.

The chain combines TRBV9 with TRBJ1-2, with 9 bases that match TRBD1. The CDR3 runs 15 residues. Trimming took 5 bases from V and 3 from J; bases not matched to a gene: 8. The germline CDR1 and CDR2 sequences are SGDLS and YYNGEE. The CDR3 DNA follows: TGTGCCAGCAGTCCAACGGACAGGGGAGACTATGGCTACACCTTC. This encodes CASSPTDRGDYGYTF.

This clone turned up a few times. The chain combines TRBV15 with TRBJ1-4, with a tentative D call TRBD1 (6 bases). CDR1 LNHNV and CDR2 YYDKDF come from the germline V gene (reference sequence). Trimming took off 6 bases at V and 4 bases at J, with 9 bases between the two ends. The CDR3 is 13 residues long. The CDR3 sequence: CATRTGLNEKLFF. The CDR3 coding sequence is TGTGCCACCAGGACAGGCCTTAATGAAAAACTGTTTTTT.

This chain uses TRBV5-6 with TRBJ2-7; D ambiguous. The germline V gene has CDR1 SGHDT and CDR2 YYEEEE. V lost 0 bases and J 0 bases, leaving 7 bases between the germline ends. The CDR3 is 14 amino acids. CDR3 in amino acids: CASSLGQLSYEQYF. The CDR3, as DNA: TGTGCCAGCAGCTTGGGACAACTCTCCTACGAGCAGTACTTC.

The J gene is TRBJ1-2, the V gene TRBV28, with D uncertain. Between the trimmed V and J ends, which lost 7 bases and 3 bases, there was a span of 18 bases. Germline loops: CDR1 MDHEN, CDR2 SYDVKM. CDR3 size: 15 residues. CDR3 DNA sequence: TGTGCCAGCAATCGCGAAGCGTGGGTGGACTATGGCTACACCTTC. It encodes CASNREAWVDYGYTF.

The chain uses TRBV30 and TRBJ2-1, with 7 bases aligning to TRBD1. Germline loops: CDR1 GTSNPN, CDR2 SVGIG (reference sequence). CDR3 length equals 15 residues. The V segment lost 3 bases and the J segment 2 bases; nucleotides outside the gene matches: 7. The CDR3 DNA reads TGTGCCTGGAGGGTTACAGGGGCAGCCTACAATGAGCAGTTCTTC. Its translation: CAWRVTGAAYNEQFF.